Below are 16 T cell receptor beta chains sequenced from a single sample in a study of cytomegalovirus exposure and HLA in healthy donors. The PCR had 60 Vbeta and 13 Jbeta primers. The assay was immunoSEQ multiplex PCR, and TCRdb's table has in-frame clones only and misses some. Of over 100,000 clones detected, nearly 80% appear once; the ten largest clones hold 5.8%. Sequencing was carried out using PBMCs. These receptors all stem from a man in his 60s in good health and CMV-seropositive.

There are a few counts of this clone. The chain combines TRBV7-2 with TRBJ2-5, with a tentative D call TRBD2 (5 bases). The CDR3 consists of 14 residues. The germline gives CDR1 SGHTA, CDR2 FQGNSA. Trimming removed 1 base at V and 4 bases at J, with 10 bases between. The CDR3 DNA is TGTGCCAGCAGCTTAGTTCTAGCAAGAGAGACCCAGTACTTC. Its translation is CASSLVLARETQYF.

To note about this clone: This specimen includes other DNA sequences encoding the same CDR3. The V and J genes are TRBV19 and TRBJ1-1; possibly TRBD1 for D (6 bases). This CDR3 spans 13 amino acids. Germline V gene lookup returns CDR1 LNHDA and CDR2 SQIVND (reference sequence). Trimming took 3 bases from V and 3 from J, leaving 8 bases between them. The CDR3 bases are TGTGCCAGTAGTATGAAGGGGGACACTGAAGCTTTCTTT. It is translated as CASSMKGDTEAFF.

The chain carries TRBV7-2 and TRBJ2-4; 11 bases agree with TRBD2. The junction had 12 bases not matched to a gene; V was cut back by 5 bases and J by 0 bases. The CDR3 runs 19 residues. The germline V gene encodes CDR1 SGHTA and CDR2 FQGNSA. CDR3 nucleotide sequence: TGTGCCAGCAGCCTTGTAGCGGGGGGGGCGAAACTAGCCAAAAACATTCAGTACTTC. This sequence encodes CASSLVAGGAKLAKNIQYF.

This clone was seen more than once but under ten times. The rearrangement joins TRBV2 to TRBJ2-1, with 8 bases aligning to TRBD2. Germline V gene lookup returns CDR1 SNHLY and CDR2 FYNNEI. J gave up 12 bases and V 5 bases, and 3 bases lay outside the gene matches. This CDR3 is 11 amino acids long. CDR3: CASSPLAAQFF. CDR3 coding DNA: TGTGCCAGCAGTCCACTAGCGGCGCAGTTCTTC.

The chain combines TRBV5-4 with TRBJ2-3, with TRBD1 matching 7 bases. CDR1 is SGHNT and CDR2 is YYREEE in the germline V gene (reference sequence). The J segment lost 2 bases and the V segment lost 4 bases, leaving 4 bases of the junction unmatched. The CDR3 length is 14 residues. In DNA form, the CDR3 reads TGTGCCAGCAGCACGGGACAGTACACAGATACGCAGTATTTT. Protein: CASSTGQYTDTQYF.

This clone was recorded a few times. CDR3: CASRMGQSYEQYF. The CDR3 DNA reads TGTGCCAGCAGGATGGGACAGAGCTACGAGCAGTACTTC. The chain recombines TRBV2 with TRBJ2-7, with 7 positions matching TRBD1. This CDR3 region has 13 residues. Germline V lookup: CDR1 SNHLY, CDR2 FYNNEI. The ends lost 6 bases at V and 3 bases at J; junction bases unmatched: 5.

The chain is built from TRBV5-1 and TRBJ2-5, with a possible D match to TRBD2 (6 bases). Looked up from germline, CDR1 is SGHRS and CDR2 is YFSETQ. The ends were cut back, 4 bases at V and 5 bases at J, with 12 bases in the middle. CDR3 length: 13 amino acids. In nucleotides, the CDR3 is TGCGCCAGCAGCGAGCCCGGGGGTGAGACCCAGTACTTC. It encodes CASSEPGGETQYF.

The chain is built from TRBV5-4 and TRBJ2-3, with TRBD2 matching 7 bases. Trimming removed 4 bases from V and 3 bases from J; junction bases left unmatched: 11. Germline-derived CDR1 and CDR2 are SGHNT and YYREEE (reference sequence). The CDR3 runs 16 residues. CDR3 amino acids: CASSANQGGQTDTQYF. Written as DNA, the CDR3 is TGTGCCAGCAGCGCTAACCAGGGAGGGCAGACAGATACGCAGTATTTT.

This CDR3 is CASGGGAKDTQYF. In nucleotides, the CDR3 is TGTGCCAGCGGAGGGGGGGCCAAAGATACGCAGTATTTT. V is TRBV28 and J is TRBJ2-3, with D possibly being TRBD2 (7 bases). Germline CDR1 is MDHEN and CDR2 is SYDVKM. This CDR3 is built from 13 residues. Trimming took off 8 bases at V and 5 bases at J, with 14 bases between the two ends.

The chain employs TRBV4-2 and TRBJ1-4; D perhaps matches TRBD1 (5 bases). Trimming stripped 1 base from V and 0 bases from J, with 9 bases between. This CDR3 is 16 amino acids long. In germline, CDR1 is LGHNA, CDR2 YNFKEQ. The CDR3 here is CASSQAQGSTNEKLFF. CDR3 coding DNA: TGTGCCAGCAGCCAAGCTCAGGGTTCAACTAATGAAAAACTGTTTTTT.

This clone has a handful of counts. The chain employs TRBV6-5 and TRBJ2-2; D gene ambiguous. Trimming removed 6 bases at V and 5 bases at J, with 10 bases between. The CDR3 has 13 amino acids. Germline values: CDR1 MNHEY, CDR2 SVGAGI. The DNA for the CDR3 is TGTGCCAGCAGCCGACATGAGACCGGGGAGCTGTTTTTT. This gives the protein CASSRHETGELFF.

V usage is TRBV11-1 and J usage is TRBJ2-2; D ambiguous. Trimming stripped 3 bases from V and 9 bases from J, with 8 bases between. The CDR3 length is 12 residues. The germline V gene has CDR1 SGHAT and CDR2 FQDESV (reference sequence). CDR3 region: CASSFHVRELFF. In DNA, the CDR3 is TGTGCCAGCAGCTTCCATGTTCGGGAGCTGTTTTTT.

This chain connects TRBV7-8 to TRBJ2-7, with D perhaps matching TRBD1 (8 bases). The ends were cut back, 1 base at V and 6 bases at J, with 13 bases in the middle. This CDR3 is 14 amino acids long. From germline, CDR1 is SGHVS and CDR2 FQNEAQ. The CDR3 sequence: CASSLGTGRAEQYF. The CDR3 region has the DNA TGTGCCAGCAGCTTAGGGACAGGGAGGGCCGAGCAGTACTTC.

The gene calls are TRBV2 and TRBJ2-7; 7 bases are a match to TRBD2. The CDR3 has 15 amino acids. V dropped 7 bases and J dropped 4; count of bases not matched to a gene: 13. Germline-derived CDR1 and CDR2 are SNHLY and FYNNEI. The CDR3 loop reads CASTFGEGAAYEQYF. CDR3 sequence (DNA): TGTGCCAGCACCTTTGGGGAGGGAGCGGCTTACGAGCAGTACTTC.

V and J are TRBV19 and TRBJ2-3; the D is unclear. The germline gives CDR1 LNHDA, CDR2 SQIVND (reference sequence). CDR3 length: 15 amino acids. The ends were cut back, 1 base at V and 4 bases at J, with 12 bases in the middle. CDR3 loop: CASSIGWAIADTQYF. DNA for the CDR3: TGTGCCAGTAGTATAGGGTGGGCGATAGCAGATACGCAGTATTTT.

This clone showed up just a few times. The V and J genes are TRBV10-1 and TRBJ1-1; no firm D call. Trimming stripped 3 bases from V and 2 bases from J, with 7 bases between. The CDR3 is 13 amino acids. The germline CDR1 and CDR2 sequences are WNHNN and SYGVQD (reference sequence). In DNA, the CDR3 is TGCGCCAGCAGTGACAGGATAAACACTGAAGCTTTCTTT. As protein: CASSDRINTEAFF.